This T cell receptor beta chain came from a study of blood T cells in healthy people across ages. The V and J ends lost 4 bases and 13 bases respectively, with 17 bases between them. Per germline, CDR1 SNHLY and CDR2 FYNNEI. The CDR3 runs 13 residues. Sample-barcoded 5' priming and a J-beta primer mix drove a second PCR of about 6 to 12 cycles. TCRdb reprocessed the 5' RACE reads via MiXCR and lists one record per CDR3 protein. The sample contains about 1.8 million distinct CDR3 sequences, around half of which appear only once. Collection of 9 to 10 milliliters of peripheral blood was performed for each donor.

The source material was blood. This receptor was identified in a woman in her 40s in good health. The V call is TRBV2, the J call TRBJ2-1, with D tentatively TRBD1 (6 bases). CDR3: CASSVGRGKTQFF. In DNA, the CDR3 is TGTGCCAGCAGTGTCGGCAGGGGTAAGACCCAGTTCTTC.